These 28 T cell receptor beta chains came from one sample sequenced in a study of cytomegalovirus exposure and HLA in healthy donors. The study ran its PCR with 60 Vbeta and 13 Jbeta primers. The data were produced by immunoSEQ multiplex PCR, yet TCRdb's version contains in-frame clones alone and is incomplete. The sample includes approximately 70,000 clones, 70% to 80% of them seen just once. The sample consisted of PBMCs. The receptor set was obtained from a woman between 50 and 59 years old in good health and CMV-seropositive.

This chain connects TRBV28 to TRBJ2-7, with 8 bases aligning to TRBD2. The CDR3 has 16 residues. Germline CDR1 reads MDHEN; CDR2 reads SYDVKM. V was pared by 3 bases and J by 4 bases, with 11 bases of the junction left unmatched. CDR3 DNA sequence: TGTGCCAGCAGTTTTAGTACCAGCGGGGGAGATTACGAGCAGTACTTC. Translation: CASSFSTSGGDYEQYF. Full variable domain (rest looked up from reference TRBV28 and TRBJ2-7): DVKVTQSSRYLVKRTGEKVFLECVQDMDHENMFWYRQDPGLGLRLIYFSYDVKMKEKGDIPEGYSVSREKKERFSLILESASTNQTSMYLCASSFSTSGGDYEQYFGPGTRLTVT.

The chain has TRBV7-2 and TRBJ1-2; a weak D match, TRBD1 (6 bases). Germline-derived CDR1 and CDR2 are SGHTA and FQGNSA. The length of the CDR3 is 15 residues. Trimming took off 0 bases at V and 4 bases at J, with 12 bases between the two ends. The CDR3 spells CASSLAPRGTYGYTF. The DNA of the CDR3 is TGTGCCAGCAGCTTAGCGCCCAGGGGCACCTATGGCTACACCTTC.

The chain links TRBV6-7 to TRBJ1-5; D might be TRBD1 (6 bases). TRBV6-7 is placed among ORFs of uncertain function. The CDR3 totals 16 residues. Trimming took 5 bases from V and 7 from J, leaving 21 bases between them. The CDR3 DNA sequence: TGTGCCAGCAGTCGCCCTTATCGGCCGGGGGGCCAGCCCCAGCATTTT. Its protein is CASSRPYRPGGQPQHF.

This clone was detected a few times. CDR3 loop: CASSSPLAGGLNEQFF. CDR3 in DNA: TGTGCCAGCAGCTCTCCACTAGCGGGAGGCCTGAATGAGCAGTTCTTC. The gene calls are TRBV7-2 and TRBJ2-1; 12 positions match TRBD2. V was pared by 4 bases and J by 7 bases, with 8 bases of the junction left unmatched. The CDR3 is 16 residues long. Looked up from germline, CDR1 is SGHTA and CDR2 is FQGNSA.

The genes are TRBV6-5 and TRBJ2-7, with a tentative D call TRBD2 (6 bases). Trimming removed 6 bases from V and 6 bases from J, with 12 bases in between. The CDR3 extends over 12 amino acids. CDR1 MNHEY and CDR2 SVGAGI come from the germline V gene. The CDR3: CASRTIGGEQYF. The CDR3 nucleotides read TGTGCCAGCAGGACAATCGGGGGCGAGCAGTACTTC.

This clone has only a few counts. The chain has TRBV25-1 and TRBJ2-7; no reliable D call. Trimming left V 3 bases short and J 1 base short, with 7 bases between. This CDR3 has 13 residues. CDR1 is MGHDK and CDR2 is SYGVNS in the germline V gene. CDR3 in amino acids: CASSDGVSYEQYF. CDR3 DNA: TGTGCCAGCAGTGACGGAGTTTCCTACGAGCAGTACTTC.

This clone was seen only once. The CDR3: CASTPQPGTSGSTDTQYF. CDR3 nucleotides: TGTGCCAGCACTCCCCAGCCGGGGACTAGCGGTAGCACAGATACGCAGTATTTT. This chain connects TRBV27 to TRBJ2-3; 11 bases align to TRBD2. The germline V gene encodes CDR1 MNHEY and CDR2 SMNVEV (reference sequence). The CDR3 is 18 amino acids. With 7 bases clipped from V and 0 bases from J, the junction kept 12 bases outside the gene matches.

V and J are TRBV10-3 and TRBJ2-3, with 7 bases lining up with TRBD2. V lost 10 bases to trimming and J lost 0 bases; unmatched junction nucleotides: 10. The CDR3 sequence is 15 residues long. Germline values: CDR1 ENHRY, CDR2 SYGVKD. This CDR3 is CATRGAGFSTDTQYF. The CDR3, as DNA: TGTGCCACCCGAGGAGCGGGATTTAGCACAGATACGCAGTATTTT.

The rearrangement links TRBV5-1 to TRBJ2-1; D unresolved. The germline V and J ends were trimmed by 0 bases and 0 bases, with 7 bases remaining between them. The CDR3 extends over 15 amino acids. Germline-derived CDR1 and CDR2 are SGHRS and YFSETQ. The CDR3 nucleotides are TGCGCCAGCAGCTTGGGATGGAGCTCCTACAATGAGCAGTTCTTC. It codes for CASSLGWSSYNEQFF. Filled out from reference TRBV5-1 and TRBJ2-1, the complete variable domain reads KAGVTQTPRYLIKTRGQQVTLSCSPISGHRSVSWYQQTPGQGLQFLFEYFSETQRNKGNFPGRFSGRQFSNSRSEMNVSTLELGDSALYLCASSLGWSSYNEQFFGPGTRLTVL.

The chain recombines TRBV7-2 with TRBJ1-3; D is perhaps TRBD1 (6 bases). CDR3 length: 13 amino acids. CDR1 and CDR2 from the germline V gene are SGHTA and FQGNSA. V lost 5 bases, J lost 4 bases, and 9 bases lay in between. CDR3 coding DNA: TGTGCCAGCAGCCTCCAGGGGGGAAACACCATATATTTT. It codes for CASSLQGGNTIYF.

This sequence joins TRBV7-7 and TRBJ2-1, with TRBD2 matching 11 bases. V dropped 4 bases and J dropped 5; count of bases not matched to a gene: 1. This CDR3 comprises 14 residues. The germline gives CDR1 SSHAT, CDR2 FNYEAQ (reference sequence). This CDR3 reads CASSSGLADNEQFF. In DNA, the CDR3 is TGTGCCAGCAGCTCGGGACTAGCGGACAATGAGCAGTTCTTC.

This clone has only one observation. The rearrangement uses TRBV4-1 and TRBJ1-1; 9 nucleotides match TRBD1. V trimming: 4 bases; J trimming: 5 bases; junction bases outside the gene matches: 11. CDR3 length: 16 residues. Germline V gene sequence: CDR1 MGHRA, CDR2 YSYEKL. CDR3 coding DNA: TGCGCCAGCAGCCCCACAGGGGGCGGTTCGAGGACTGAAGCTTTCTTT. Translating gives CASSPTGGGSRTEAFF.

The count of this clone is one. The chain links TRBV14 to TRBJ1-3, with 9 bases matching TRBD1. The CDR3 covers 16 residues. Per germline, CDR1 SGHDN and CDR2 FVKESK. The J segment lost 4 bases and the V segment lost 4 bases, leaving 8 bases of the junction unmatched. The CDR3 sequence is CASSPPGTGRGNTIYF. The DNA of the CDR3 is TGTGCCAGCAGCCCACCCGGGACAGGGCGAGGAAACACCATATATTTT.

The rearrangement uses TRBV13 and TRBJ1-1; 9 nucleotides align to TRBD1. Trimming removed 5 bases from V and 6 bases from J; junction bases left unmatched: 4. Germline values: CDR1 PRHDT, CDR2 FYEKMQ (reference sequence). This CDR3 contains 13 residues. CDR3 region: CASSRDRASEAFF. The CDR3 DNA sequence: TGTGCCAGCAGCCGGGACAGGGCGTCTGAAGCTTTCTTT.

This clone was detected only a few times. This CDR3 is CASSLNSASGETQYF. In DNA form, the CDR3 reads TGTGCCAGCAGCTTGAATTCGGCCAGCGGGGAGACCCAGTACTTC. The chain uses TRBV5-6 and TRBJ2-5; a possible D gene is TRBD2 (6 bases). Germline V gives CDR1 SGHDT, CDR2 YYEEEE. The CDR3 spans 15 residues. Trimming shortened V by 1 base and J by 5 bases, and 15 bases separated the two germline ends.

The chain links TRBV6-4 to TRBJ2-1; 11 bases fit TRBD2. Trimming took 2 bases from V and 6 from J; bases not matched to a gene: 3. CDR3 length: 15 amino acids. From germline, CDR1 is MRHNA and CDR2 SNTAGT. The CDR3 nucleotides are TGTGCCAGCAGTGACGTCCTAGCGGGGGGCAATGAGCAGTTCTTC. Protein: CASSDVLAGGNEQFF.

The rearrangement uses TRBV6-4 and TRBJ1-1; D not certain. CDR1 MRHNA and CDR2 SNTAGT come from the germline V gene. CDR3 length: 14 amino acids. Trimming took 0 bases from V and 1 from J, leaving 6 bases between them. CDR3 sequence: CASSDSAENTEAFF. In DNA form, the CDR3 reads TGTGCCAGCAGTGACTCGGCGGAGAACACTGAAGCTTTCTTT.

V is TRBV6-1 and J is TRBJ2-3; D may be TRBD2 (6 bases). The CDR3 has 14 amino acids. V was trimmed by 1 base and J by 6 bases, leaving 11 bases between them. CDR1 is MNHNS and CDR2 is SASEGT in the germline V gene. In DNA form, the CDR3 reads TGTGCCAGCAGTGAAGGGGCGGGGTTGGATACGCAGTATTTT. Residues: CASSEGAGLDTQYF.

V is TRBV20-1 and J is TRBJ1-2; TRBD1 aligns across 8 bases. J was trimmed by 7 bases and V by 6 bases; bases with no gene match: 4. Germline CDR1 is DFQATT and CDR2 is SNEGSKA (reference sequence). The CDR3 contains 11 residues. The CDR3 spells CSAQTGAGYTF. The CDR3 bases are TGCAGTGCCCAGACAGGGGCTGGCTACACCTTC.

This chain joins TRBV12-5 and TRBJ2-5; a possible D gene is TRBD1 (6 bases). There are 14 residues in the CDR3. CDR1 LGHNT and CDR2 FRNRAP come from the germline V gene. The V and J ends lost 6 bases and 4 bases respectively, with 15 bases between them. CDR3 loop: CASGPGTTGETQYF. The CDR3 nucleotides are TGTGCTAGTGGACCCGGGACAACAGGAGAGACCCAGTACTTC. Using reference TRBV12-5 and TRBJ2-5 for the parts outside the CDR3, the full variable domain is DARVTQTPRHKVTEMGQEVTMRCQPILGHNTVFWYRQTMMQGLELLAYFRNRAPLDDSGMPKDRFSAEMPDATLATLKIQPSEPRDSAVYFCASGPGTTGETQYFGPGTRLLVL.

The chain couples TRBV30 to TRBJ2-7, with D maybe TRBD1 (8 bases). Germline V gives CDR1 GTSNPN, CDR2 SVGIG (reference sequence). V lost 8 bases, J lost 4 bases, and 12 bases lay in between. The CDR3 spans 11 residues. The CDR3 region has the DNA TGTGCCCTACAGGGGGGGTACGAGCAGTACTTC. Translated: CALQGGYEQYF. Combining the CDR3 with reference TRBV30 and TRBJ2-7 gives the whole variable domain SQTIHQWPATLVQPVGSPLSLECTVEGTSNPNLYWYRQAAGRGLQLLFYSVGIGQISSEVPQNLSASRPQDRQFILSSKKLLLSDSGFYLCALQGGYEQYFGPGTRLTVT.

The J gene is TRBJ1-4, the V gene TRBV18, with 8 bases identical to TRBD1. CDR3 length: 12 amino acids. The V gene's germline CDR1 is KGHSH and CDR2 LQKENI. The V segment lost 3 bases and the J segment 16 bases; nucleotides outside the gene matches: 7. The CDR3 bases are TGTGCCAGCTCACCCGGACAGGGTGTCACGTTTTTT. It is translated as CASSPGQGVTFF.

This clone has more than one count but fewer than ten. The chain recombines TRBV10-3 with TRBJ1-5, with 9 bases identical to TRBD1. The trim removed 8 bases at V and 0 bases at J, leaving 5 bases unmatched. From germline, CDR1 is ENHRY and CDR2 SYGVKD. This CDR3 contains 15 residues. CDR3 coding DNA: TGTGCCATCGGGGGGACAGGGACTAGCAATCAGCCCCAGCATTTT. Its translation is CAIGGTGTSNQPQHF.

The chain links TRBV28 to TRBJ1-5, with 10 bases identical to TRBD1. In germline, CDR1 is MDHEN, CDR2 SYDVKM. V gave up 6 bases and J gave up 5 bases; unmatched junction bases: 10. The CDR3 length is 16 residues. The CDR3 loop is CASSRYGQGGHQPQHF. In DNA, the CDR3 is TGTGCCAGCAGCCGATATGGACAGGGGGGACATCAGCCCCAGCATTTT. The complete variable domain, with remaining parts taken from reference TRBV28 and TRBJ1-5, reads DVKVTQSSRYLVKRTGEKVFLECVQDMDHENMFWYRQDPGLGLRLIYFSYDVKMKEKGDIPEGYSVSREKKERFSLILESASTNQTSMYLCASSRYGQGGHQPQHFGDGTRLSIL.

The V gene is TRBV15, the J gene TRBJ1-5; no clear D. The CDR3 spans 16 residues. Germline V gene data show CDR1 as LNHNV and CDR2 as YYDKDF (reference sequence). V was trimmed by 0 bases and J by 7 bases, leaving 16 bases between them. The CDR3 loop reads CATSRDEVRLPQPQHF. The DNA of the CDR3 is TGTGCCACCAGCAGAGATGAAGTCAGACTCCCCCAGCCCCAGCATTTT.

V is TRBV27 and J is TRBJ2-1; 9 bases map to TRBD1. From germline, CDR1 is MNHEY and CDR2 SMNVEV (reference sequence). This CDR3 region has 16 residues. V was pared by 2 bases and J by 6 bases, with 8 bases of the junction left unmatched. The CDR3 here is CASSLQGTGRGNEQFF. The CDR3 DNA follows: TGTGCCAGCAGTTTACAAGGGACAGGGCGAGGCAATGAGCAGTTCTTC.

As for this clone: One end of the junction is discordant with germline, which a read error may explain. The genes are TRBV7-9 and TRBJ1-1; D gene unclear. CDR3 length: 11 amino acids. The germline V gene encodes CDR1 SEHNR and CDR2 FQNEAQ (reference sequence). CDR3 region: CSSSYSTEAFF. As DNA, the CDR3 is TGTTCCAGCAGCTATAGCACTGAAGCTTTCTTT.

In this sample, this clone turned up once. This sequence joins TRBV28 and TRBJ2-5; no clear D. Germline V CDR1 and CDR2: MDHEN, SYDVKM. V lost 6 bases and J 1 base, leaving 9 bases between the germline ends. This CDR3 region has 13 residues. The CDR3: CASRPSGQETQYF. The CDR3 nucleotides read TGTGCCAGCAGACCGTCCGGCCAAGAGACCCAGTACTTC.